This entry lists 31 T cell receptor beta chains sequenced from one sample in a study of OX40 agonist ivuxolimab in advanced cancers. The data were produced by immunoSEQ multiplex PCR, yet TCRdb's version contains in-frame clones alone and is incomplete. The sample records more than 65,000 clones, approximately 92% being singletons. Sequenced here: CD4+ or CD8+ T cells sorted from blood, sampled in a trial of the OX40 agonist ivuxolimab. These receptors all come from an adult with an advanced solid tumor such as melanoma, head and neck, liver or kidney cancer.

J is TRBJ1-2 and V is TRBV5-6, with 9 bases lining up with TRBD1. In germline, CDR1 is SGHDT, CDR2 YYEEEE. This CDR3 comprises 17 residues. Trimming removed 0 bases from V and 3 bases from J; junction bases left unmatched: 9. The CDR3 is CASSLEGAGQGYYGYTF. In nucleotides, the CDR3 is TGTGCCAGCAGCTTGGAGGGAGCCGGACAGGGGTACTATGGCTACACCTTC.

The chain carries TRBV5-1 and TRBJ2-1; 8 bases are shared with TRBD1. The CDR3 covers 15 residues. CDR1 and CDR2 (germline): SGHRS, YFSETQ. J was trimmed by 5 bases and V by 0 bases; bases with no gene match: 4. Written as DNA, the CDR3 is TGCGCCAGCAGCTTGGGCAGGACAGGGAACAATGAGCAGTTCTTC. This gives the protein CASSLGRTGNNEQFF.

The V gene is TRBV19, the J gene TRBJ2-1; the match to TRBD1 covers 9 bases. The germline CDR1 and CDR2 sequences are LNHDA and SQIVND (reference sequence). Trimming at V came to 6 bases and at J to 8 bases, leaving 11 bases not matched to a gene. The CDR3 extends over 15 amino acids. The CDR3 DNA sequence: TGTGCCAGTAGGATTACAGGGGGCTCTGGTTATGAGCAGTTCTTC. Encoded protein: CASRITGGSGYEQFF.

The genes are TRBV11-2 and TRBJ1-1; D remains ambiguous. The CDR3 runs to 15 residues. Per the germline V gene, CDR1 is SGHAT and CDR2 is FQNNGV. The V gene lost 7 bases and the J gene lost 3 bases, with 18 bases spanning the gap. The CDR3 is CASIHSAAWDTEAFF. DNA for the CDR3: TGTGCCAGCATCCACTCGGCGGCGTGGGACACTGAAGCTTTCTTT.

The CDR3 DNA reads TGTGCCAGCAGCCTCGGACTAGACGAGTACGAGCAGTACTTC. It translates to CASSLGLDEYEQYF. This rearrangement joins TRBV7-8 to TRBJ2-7; 7 bases align to TRBD2. In germline, CDR1 is SGHVS, CDR2 FQNEAQ. The CDR3 length is 14 residues. Losses at the gene ends were 5 bases for V and 4 bases for J; bases not matched to a gene: 8. Full variable domain (outside the CDR3, taken from reference TRBV7-8 and TRBJ2-7): GAGVSQSPRYKVAKRGQDVALRCDPISGHVSLFWYQQALGQGPEFLTYFQNEAQLDKSGLPSDRFFAERPEGSVSTLKIQRTQQEDSAVYLCASSLGLDEYEQYFGPGTRLTVT.

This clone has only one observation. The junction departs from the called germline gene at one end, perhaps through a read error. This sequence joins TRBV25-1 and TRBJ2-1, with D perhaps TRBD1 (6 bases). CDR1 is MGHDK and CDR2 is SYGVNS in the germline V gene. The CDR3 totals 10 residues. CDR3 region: CASMAGTTVF. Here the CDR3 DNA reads TGTGCCAGCATGGCCGGGACAACGGTCTTC.

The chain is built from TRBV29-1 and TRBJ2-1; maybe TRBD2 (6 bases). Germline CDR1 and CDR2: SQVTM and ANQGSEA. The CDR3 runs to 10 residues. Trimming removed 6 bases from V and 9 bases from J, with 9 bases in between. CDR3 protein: CSVGGGEQFF. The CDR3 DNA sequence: TGCAGCGTGGGAGGTGGTGAGCAGTTCTTC.

The CDR3 sequence is CASSLVQGIDEKLFF. The CDR3 nucleotides are TGTGCCAGCAGCTTAGTCCAGGGAATAGATGAAAAACTGTTTTTT. V and J are TRBV7-9 and TRBJ1-4, with a weak D call TRBD1 (5 bases). Germline V gene sequence: CDR1 SEHNR, CDR2 FQNEAQ (reference sequence). Trimming took 1 base from V and 6 from J, leaving 12 bases between them. The CDR3 length is 15 residues. The complete variable domain, with remaining parts taken from reference TRBV7-9 and TRBJ1-4, reads DTGVSQNPRHKITKRGQNVTFRCDPISEHNRLYWYRQTLGQGPEFLTYFQNEAQLEKSRLLSDRFSAERPKGSFSTLEIQRTEQGDSAMYLCASSLVQGIDEKLFFGSGTQLSVL.

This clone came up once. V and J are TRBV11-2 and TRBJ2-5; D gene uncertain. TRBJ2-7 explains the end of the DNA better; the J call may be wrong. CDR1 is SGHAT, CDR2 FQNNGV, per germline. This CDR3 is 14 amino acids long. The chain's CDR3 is CASSLGLGAYEQYF. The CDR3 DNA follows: TGTGCCAGCAGCTTAGGTCTGGGTGCCTACGAGCAGTACTTC.

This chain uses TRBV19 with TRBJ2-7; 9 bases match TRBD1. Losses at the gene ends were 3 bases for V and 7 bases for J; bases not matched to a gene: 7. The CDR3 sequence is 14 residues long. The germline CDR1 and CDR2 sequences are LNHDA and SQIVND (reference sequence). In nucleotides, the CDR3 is TGTGCCAGTAGTATTGGGACAGGGACCAAGGAGCAGTACTTC. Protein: CASSIGTGTKEQYF.

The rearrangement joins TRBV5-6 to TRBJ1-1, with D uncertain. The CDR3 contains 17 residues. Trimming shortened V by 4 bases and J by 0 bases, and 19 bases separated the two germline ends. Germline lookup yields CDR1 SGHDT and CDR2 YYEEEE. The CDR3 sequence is CASSKLREHLLNTEAFF. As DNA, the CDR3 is TGTGCCAGCAGCAAACTCCGGGAGCACCTTCTGAACACTGAAGCTTTCTTT. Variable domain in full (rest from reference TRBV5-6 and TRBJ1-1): DAGVTQSPTHLIKTRGQQVTLRCSPKSGHDTVSWYQQALGQGPQFIFQYYEEEERQRGNFPDRFSGHQFPNYSSELNVNALLLGDSALYLCASSKLREHLLNTEAFFGQGTRLTVV.

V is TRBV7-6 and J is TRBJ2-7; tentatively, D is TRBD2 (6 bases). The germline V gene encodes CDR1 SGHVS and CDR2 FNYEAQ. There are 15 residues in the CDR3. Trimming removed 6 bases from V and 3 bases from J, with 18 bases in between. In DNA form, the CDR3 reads TGTGCCAGCAGTCCGGCCTGGGGAGGCAGCTACGAGCAGTACTTC. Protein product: CASSPAWGGSYEQYF.

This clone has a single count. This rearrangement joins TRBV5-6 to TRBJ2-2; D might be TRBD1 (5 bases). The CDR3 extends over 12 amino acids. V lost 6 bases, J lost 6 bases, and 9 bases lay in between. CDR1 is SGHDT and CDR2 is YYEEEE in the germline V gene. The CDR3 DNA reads TGTGCCAGCACCCAGGGCTCCGGGGAGCTGTTTTTT. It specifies CASTQGSGELFF. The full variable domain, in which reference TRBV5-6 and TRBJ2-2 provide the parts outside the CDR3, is DAGVTQSPTHLIKTRGQQVTLRCSPKSGHDTVSWYQQALGQGPQFIFQYYEEEERQRGNFPDRFSGHQFPNYSSELNVNALLLGDSALYLCASTQGSGELFFGEGSRLTVL.

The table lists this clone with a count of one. The CDR3 coding sequence is TGTGCCAGCAGCCTTCCTAGCGGGGGTACTGGGGCCAACGTCCTGACTTTC. Encoded protein: CASSLPSGGTGANVLTF. The chain is built from TRBV5-4 and TRBJ2-6; 10 positions agree with TRBD2. V lost 4 bases, J lost 2 bases, and 6 bases stayed unmatched. The germline V gene encodes CDR1 SGHNT and CDR2 YYREEE (reference sequence). This CDR3 region has 17 residues.

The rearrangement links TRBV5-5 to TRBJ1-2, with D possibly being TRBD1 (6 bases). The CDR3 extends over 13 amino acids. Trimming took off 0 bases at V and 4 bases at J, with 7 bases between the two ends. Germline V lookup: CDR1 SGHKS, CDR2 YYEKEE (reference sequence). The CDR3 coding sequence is TGTGCCAGCAGCTTGGGGACAGTCTATGGCTACACCTTC. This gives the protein CASSLGTVYGYTF.

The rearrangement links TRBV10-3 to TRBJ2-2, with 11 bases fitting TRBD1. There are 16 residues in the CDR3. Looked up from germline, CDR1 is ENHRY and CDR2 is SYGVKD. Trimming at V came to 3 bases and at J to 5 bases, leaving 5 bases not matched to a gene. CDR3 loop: CAISESGQGETGELFF. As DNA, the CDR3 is TGTGCCATCAGTGAATCGGGACAGGGGGAAACCGGGGAGCTGTTTTTT.

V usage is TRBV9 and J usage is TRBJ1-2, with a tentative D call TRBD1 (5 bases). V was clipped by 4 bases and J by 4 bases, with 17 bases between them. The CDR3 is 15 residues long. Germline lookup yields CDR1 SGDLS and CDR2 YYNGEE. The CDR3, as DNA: TGTGCCAGCAGCAGAAGCGGCAGGGAGACCTATGGCTACACCTTC. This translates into CASSRSGRETYGYTF. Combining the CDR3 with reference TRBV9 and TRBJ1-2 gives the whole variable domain DSGVTQTPKHLITATGQRVTLRCSPRSGDLSVYWYQQSLDQGLQFLIQYYNGEERAKGNILERFSAQQFPDLHSELNLSSLELGDSALYFCASSRSGRETYGYTFGSGTRLTVV.

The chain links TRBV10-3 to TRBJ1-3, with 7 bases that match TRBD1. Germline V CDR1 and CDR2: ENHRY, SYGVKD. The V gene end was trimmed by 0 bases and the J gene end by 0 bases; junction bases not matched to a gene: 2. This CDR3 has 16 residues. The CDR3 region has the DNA TGTGCCATCAGTGAGTCGAGACAGGGCTCTGGAAACACCATATATTTT. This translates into CAISESRQGSGNTIYF.

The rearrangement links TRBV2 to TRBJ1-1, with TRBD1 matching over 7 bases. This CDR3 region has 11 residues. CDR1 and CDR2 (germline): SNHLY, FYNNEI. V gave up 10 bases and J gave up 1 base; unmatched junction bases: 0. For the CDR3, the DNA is TGTGCCAAGGGGGCGAACACTGAAGCTTTCTTT. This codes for CAKGANTEAFF.

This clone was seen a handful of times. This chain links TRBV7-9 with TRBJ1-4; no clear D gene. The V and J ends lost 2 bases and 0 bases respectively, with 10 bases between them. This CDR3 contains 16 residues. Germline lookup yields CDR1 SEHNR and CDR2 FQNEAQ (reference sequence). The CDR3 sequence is CASSLKTDATNEKLFF. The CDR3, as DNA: TGTGCCAGCAGCTTAAAAACCGATGCAACTAATGAAAAACTGTTTTTT.

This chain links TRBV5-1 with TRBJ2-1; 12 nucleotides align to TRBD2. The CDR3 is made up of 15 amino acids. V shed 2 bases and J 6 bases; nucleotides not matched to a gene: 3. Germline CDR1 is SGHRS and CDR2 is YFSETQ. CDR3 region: CASSFPSGGVNEQFF. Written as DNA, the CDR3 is TGCGCCAGCAGCTTCCCTAGCGGGGGGGTCAATGAGCAGTTCTTC.

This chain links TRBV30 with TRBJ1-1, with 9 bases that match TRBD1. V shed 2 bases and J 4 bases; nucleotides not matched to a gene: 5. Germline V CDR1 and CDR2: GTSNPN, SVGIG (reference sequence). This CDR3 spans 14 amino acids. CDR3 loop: CAWSRGQGITEAFF. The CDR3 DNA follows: TGTGCCTGGAGTCGAGGACAGGGGATCACTGAAGCTTTCTTT.

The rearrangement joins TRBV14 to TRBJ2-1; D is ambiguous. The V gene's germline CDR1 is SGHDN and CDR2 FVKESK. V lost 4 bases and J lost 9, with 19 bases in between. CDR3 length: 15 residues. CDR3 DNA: TGTGCCAGCAGCCCCCGCGGTTTGGGGTTGGGTGAGCAGTTCTTC. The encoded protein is CASSPRGLGLGEQFF.

As DNA, the CDR3 is TGTGCCAGCTCACCACCCACAGGGGGAAACATTCAGTACTTC. It translates to CASSPPTGGNIQYF. The chain combines TRBV18 with TRBJ2-4; TRBD1 aligns across 8 bases. V was pared by 0 bases and J by 6 bases, with 1 base of the junction left unmatched. Germline CDR1 KGHSH, CDR2 LQKENI. CDR3 length equals 14 residues.

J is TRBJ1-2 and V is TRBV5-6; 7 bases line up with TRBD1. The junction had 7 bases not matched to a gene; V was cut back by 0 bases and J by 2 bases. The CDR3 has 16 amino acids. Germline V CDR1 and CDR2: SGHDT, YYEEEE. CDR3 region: CASSLGAGQRNYGYTF. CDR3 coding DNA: TGTGCCAGCAGCTTGGGTGCGGGACAGCGCAACTATGGCTACACCTTC. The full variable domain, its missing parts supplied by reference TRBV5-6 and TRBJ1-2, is DAGVTQSPTHLIKTRGQQVTLRCSPKSGHDTVSWYQQALGQGPQFIFQYYEEEERQRGNFPDRFSGHQFPNYSSELNVNALLLGDSALYLCASSLGAGQRNYGYTFGSGTRLTVV.

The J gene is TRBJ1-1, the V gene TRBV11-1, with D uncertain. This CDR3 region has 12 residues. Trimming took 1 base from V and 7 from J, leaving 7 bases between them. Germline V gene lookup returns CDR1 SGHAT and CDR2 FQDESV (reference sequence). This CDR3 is CASSLGGNEAFF. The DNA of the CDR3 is TGTGCCAGCAGCTTAGGAGGGAATGAAGCTTTCTTT.

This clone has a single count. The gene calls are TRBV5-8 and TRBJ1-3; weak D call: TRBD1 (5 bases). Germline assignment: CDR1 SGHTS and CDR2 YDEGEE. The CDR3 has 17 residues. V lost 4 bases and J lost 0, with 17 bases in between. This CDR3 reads CASSRPVLRGSGNTIYF. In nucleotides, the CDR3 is TGTGCCAGCAGCCGCCCAGTATTGAGGGGCTCTGGAAACACCATATATTTT.

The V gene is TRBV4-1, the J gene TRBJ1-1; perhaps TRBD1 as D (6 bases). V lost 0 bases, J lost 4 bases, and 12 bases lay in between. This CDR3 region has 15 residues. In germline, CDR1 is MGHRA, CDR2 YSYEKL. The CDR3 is CASSQDLGGITEAFF. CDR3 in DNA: TGCGCCAGCAGCCAAGATCTAGGGGGGATCACTGAAGCTTTCTTT.

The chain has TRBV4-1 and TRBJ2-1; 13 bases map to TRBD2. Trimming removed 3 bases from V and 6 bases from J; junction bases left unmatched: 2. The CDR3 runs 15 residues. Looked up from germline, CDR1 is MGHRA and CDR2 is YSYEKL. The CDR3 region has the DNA TGCGCCAGCAGCCAGACTAGCGGGGGGTTCAATGAGCAGTTCTTC. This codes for CASSQTSGGFNEQFF.

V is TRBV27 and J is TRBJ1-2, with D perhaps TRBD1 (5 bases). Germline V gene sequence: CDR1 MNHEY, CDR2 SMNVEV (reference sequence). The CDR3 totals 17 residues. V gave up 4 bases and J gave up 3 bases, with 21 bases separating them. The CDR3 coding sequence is TGTGCCAGCAGTTCCAGGGACGGATTCCAGGGTTACTATGGCTACACCTTC. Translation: CASSSRDGFQGYYGYTF.

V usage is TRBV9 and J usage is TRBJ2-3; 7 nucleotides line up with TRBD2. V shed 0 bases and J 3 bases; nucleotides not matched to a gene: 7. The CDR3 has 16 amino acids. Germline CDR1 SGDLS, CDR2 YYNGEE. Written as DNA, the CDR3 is TGTGCCAGCAGCGTAGGACTAGCTTTCACGACAGATACGCAGTATTTT. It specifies CASSVGLAFTTDTQYF.